A single sample gave rise to the 8 T cell receptor beta chains below, sequenced in a study of blood T cell repertoires in COVID-19. Clones were read by immunoSEQ multiplex PCR, and TCRdb kept only the in-frame ones, dropping some. Among roughly 400,000 clones listed, around nine tenths were seen once. Specimen: PBMCs or T cells enriched from blood (not recorded which). The receptor set was obtained from a woman between 45 and 60 years old who had recovered from COVID-19.

The chain is built from TRBV9 and TRBJ1-1, with D hard to call. There are 13 residues in the CDR3. CDR1 SGDLS and CDR2 YYNGEE come from the germline V gene. The germline V and J ends were trimmed by 1 base and 1 base, with 5 bases remaining between them. The CDR3 sequence: CASSVLENTEAFF. Here the CDR3 DNA reads TGTGCCAGCAGCGTATTAGAGAACACTGAAGCTTTCTTT.

The genes are TRBV11-2 and TRBJ2-7, with no clear D. The ends were cut back, 6 bases at V and 7 bases at J, with 10 bases in the middle. This CDR3 is 11 amino acids long. Germline loops: CDR1 SGHAT, CDR2 FQNNGV. CDR3 sequence reads: CASSPLWEQYF. The CDR3 DNA reads as TGTGCCAGCAGTCCGCTATGGGAGCAGTACTTC.

The gene calls are TRBV5-4 and TRBJ1-6; 7 bases are shared with TRBD1. Germline V gene sequence: CDR1 SGHNT, CDR2 YYREEE (reference sequence). CDR3 size: 14 residues. Trimming cost V 4 bases and J 8 bases; bases outside gene matches: 6. CDR3 region: CASSQGGGDSPLHF. The CDR3 DNA reads TGTGCCAGCAGCCAGGGGGGAGGAGATTCACCCCTCCACTTT. Complete variable domain (other parts from reference TRBV5-4 and TRBJ1-6): ETGVTQSPTHLIKTRGQQVTLRCSSQSGHNTVSWYQQALGQGPQFIFQYYREEENGRGNFPPRFSGLQFPNYSSELNVNALELDDSALYLCASSQGGGDSPLHFGNGTRLTVT.

This chain joins TRBV5-1 and TRBJ1-1; 8 bases fit TRBD1. Germline CDR1 is SGHRS and CDR2 is YFSETQ. The CDR3 consists of 15 residues. V shed 0 bases and J 6 bases; nucleotides not matched to a gene: 7. CDR3 DNA: TGCGCCAGCAGCTTGGTTGTAGGACAGGGACCTGAAGCTTTCTTT. This gives the protein CASSLVVGQGPEAFF.

The chain combines TRBV4-1 with TRBJ1-1; 9 nucleotides agree with TRBD1. Germline CDR1 and CDR2: MGHRA and YSYEKL. This CDR3 comprises 17 residues. J was trimmed by 4 bases and V by 0 bases; bases with no gene match: 9. The CDR3 DNA reads as TGCGCCAGCAGCCAAGACAGACTACAGGGGGCCGGCACTGAAGCTTTCTTT. This gives the protein CASSQDRLQGAGTEAFF.

On this clone itself: The junction shows a germline mismatch at one end, possibly a read error. The V and J genes are TRBV5-1 and TRBJ1-2; 9 bases line up with TRBD1. The CDR3 has 14 amino acids. Per germline, CDR1 SGHRS and CDR2 YFSETQ. DNA for the CDR3: TGCGCCAGCAGCTTGGATGGACAGGGGACGCGGTTTGACTTC. As protein: CASSLDGQGTRFDF.

The rearrangement links TRBV18 to TRBJ1-1; D might be TRBD1 (5 bases). The CDR3 covers 14 residues. Germline CDR1 is KGHSH and CDR2 is LQKENI. Trimming removed 4 bases from V and 2 bases from J, with 11 bases in between. CDR3 sequence: CASSLATENTEAFF. CDR3 DNA: TGTGCCAGCTCACTCGCGACAGAAAACACTGAAGCTTTCTTT.

V gene TRBV30 combines with J gene TRBJ1-1; D gene unclear. The CDR3 sequence is 14 residues long. Trimming took off 1 base at V and 1 base at J, with 10 bases between the two ends. The germline V gene encodes CDR1 GTSNPN and CDR2 SVGIG (reference sequence). This chain's CDR3 is CAWSGLAGNTEAFF. The CDR3 coding sequence is TGTGCCTGGAGTGGCCTCGCGGGGAACACTGAAGCTTTCTTT.